This T cell receptor (beta chain) was observed in a study of beta chain features in type 1 diabetes. At the level of the study: Examination covered roughly 100,000,000 sorted cells spanning all samples. The study, taken as a whole, reports: Type 1 diabetes patients had fewer VDJ junction insertions and more deletions. Shorter TCRB CDR3s, moderately but significantly so, were found in Type 1 diabetes patients in all four CD4+ subsets.

On this clone itself: The antigen remains unidentified.

TCRB transcripts that were expressed got sequenced, as all of the isolated RNA had been reverse transcribed. The data were produced by immunoSEQ multiplex PCR, yet TCRdb's version contains in-frame clones alone and is incomplete. There are about 230,000 clones in the sample; roughly 17% occur only once, and about 0.085% lies in the top ten. This CDR3 spans 13 amino acids. The V and J ends lost 1 base and 3 bases respectively, with 7 bases between them. Germline V gives CDR1 GTSNPN, CDR2 SVGIG (reference sequence). Sequenced material: naive CD4+ T cells from blood. The sequence came from a man aged 25-45 years with type 1 diabetes. V is TRBV30 and J is TRBJ1-5; tentative D call: TRBD1 (6 bases). The CDR3 DNA is TGTGCCTGGAGTGCAGGGGACAATCAGCCCCAGCATTTT. Protein: CAWSAGDNQPQHF.